The 30 T cell receptor beta chains below were found in one sample sequenced in a study of shared clonotypes between healthy human individuals. TCRdb's table, derived via immunoSEQ multiplex PCR, lists solely in-frame clones and lacks some. The sample records fewer than 550,000 clones, 75% to 80% being singletons. Source material: PBMCs. The origin of the receptors is a woman in her thirties or forties in good health. Some clones in this sample may be carry-over from other donors' samples.

About this clone: Other nucleotide sequences in the sample specify the same CDR3. The chain carries TRBV19 and TRBJ1-5; no firm D call. The CDR3 loop spans 14 amino acids. V lost 3 bases and J lost 1, with 7 bases in between. The germline gives CDR1 LNHDA, CDR2 SQIVND (reference sequence). The CDR3: CASSMLGSNQPQHF. The CDR3 nucleotides read TGTGCCAGTAGTATGTTGGGGAGCAATCAGCCCCAGCATTTT.

This clone was counted between two and nine times. Other DNA sequences in this specimen translate into the identical CDR3. The chain employs TRBV2 and TRBJ1-3; D is uncertain. This CDR3 has 14 amino acids. Germline V CDR1 and CDR2: SNHLY, FYNNEI. Trimming removed 3 bases from V and 0 bases from J, with 6 bases in between. The CDR3 DNA follows: TGTGCCAGCAGTGAGTCATCCTCTGGAAACACCATATATTTT. Its translation: CASSESSSGNTIYF.

The V and J genes are TRBV2 and TRBJ2-5, with D uncertain. This CDR3 is built from 14 residues. Germline V CDR1 and CDR2: SNHLY, FYNNEI. V was cut by 6 bases and J by 4 bases, with 15 bases left in between. The CDR3 sequence: CASSSDPTGETQYF. DNA of the CDR3: TGTGCCAGCAGCTCAGATCCTACGGGAGAGACCCAGTACTTC. The entire variable domain, with the rest obtained from reference TRBV2 and TRBJ2-5, is as follows: EPEVTQTPSHQVTQMGQEVILRCVPISNHLYFYWYRQILGQKVEFLVSFYNNEISEKSEIFDDQFSVERPDGSNFTLKIRSTKLEDSAMYFCASSSDPTGETQYFGPGTRLLVL.

The chain couples TRBV4-1 to TRBJ2-3; 7 bases line up with TRBD2. CDR1 is MGHRA and CDR2 is YSYEKL in the germline V gene. J gave up 3 bases and V 1 base, and 7 bases lay outside the gene matches. The CDR3 runs to 16 residues. The CDR3 loop reads CASSQVLARGTDTQYF. The CDR3 coding sequence is TGCGCCAGCAGCCAAGTTTTGGCGCGGGGGACAGATACGCAGTATTTT.

The chain carries TRBV10-3 and TRBJ2-3; the D call may be TRBD1 or TRBD2 (5 bases each). The CDR3 spans 15 residues. V was shortened by 7 bases and J by 6 bases, with 20 bases between the two germline ends. Germline CDR1 ENHRY, CDR2 SYGVKD. In nucleotides, the CDR3 is TGTGCCATCACCGAAAGGGCCGGGGCGGATGATACGCAGTATTTT. Its translation: CAITERAGADDTQYF.

V is TRBV16 and J is TRBJ2-1; D ambiguous. V shed 2 bases and J shed 2 bases, with 13 bases lying between them. CDR1 and CDR2 from the germline V gene are KGHSY and FQNENV. This CDR3 is built from 16 residues. The CDR3 here is CASSQGSTSTYNEQFF. In nucleotides, the CDR3 is TGTGCCAGCAGCCAAGGAAGTACCTCGACCTACAATGAGCAGTTCTTC. Full variable domain (missing parts from reference TRBV16 and TRBJ2-1): GEEVAQTPKHLVRGEGQKAKLYCAPIKGHSYVFWYQQVLKNEFKFLISFQNENVFDETGMPKERFSAKCLPNSPCSLEIQATKLEDSAVYFCASSQGSTSTYNEQFFGPGTRLTVL.

This clone turned up a few times. The rearrangement joins TRBV6-4 to TRBJ2-1; the D is unclear. The CDR3 spans 11 residues. V was clipped by 4 bases and J by 9 bases, with 7 bases between them. Per germline, CDR1 MRHNA and CDR2 SNTAGT. CDR3 sequence: CASSGGTEQFF. CDR3 in DNA: TGTGCCAGCAGTGGGGGTACTGAGCAGTTCTTC.

The chain recombines TRBV19 with TRBJ1-1; no firm D call. The CDR3 runs 15 residues. Trimming took 5 bases from V and 1 from J, leaving 14 bases between them. Germline V gene data show CDR1 as LNHDA and CDR2 as SQIVND (reference sequence). CDR3 loop: CASSLPGRSNTEAFF. CDR3 nucleotides: TGTGCCAGTAGTCTACCGGGCCGCTCGAACACTGAAGCTTTCTTT.

The chain recombines TRBV28 with TRBJ1-5, with D unresolved. The CDR3 has 11 residues. Trimming left V 6 bases short and J 9 bases short, with 9 bases between. Germline assignment: CDR1 MDHEN and CDR2 SYDVKM. The CDR3 loop is CASRAEPPQHF. The CDR3 nucleotides are TGTGCCAGCAGGGCGGAGCCGCCCCAGCATTTT.

The J gene is TRBJ2-7, the V gene TRBV7-9; D tentatively reads TRBD1 or TRBD2 (5 bases each). V shed 3 bases and J shed 1 base, with 16 bases lying between them. The germline gives CDR1 SEHNR, CDR2 FQNEAQ (reference sequence). The CDR3 has 16 residues. CDR3 DNA sequence: TGTGCCAGCAGCTTTCCCCGGGACGGAGGATCCTACGAGCAGTACTTC. Translating gives CASSFPRDGGSYEQYF.

This clone was counted between two and nine times. This chain links TRBV7-7 with TRBJ2-2, with unresolved D. The CDR3 is 13 residues long. The germline CDR1 and CDR2 sequences are SSHAT and FNYEAQ (reference sequence). V was trimmed by 4 bases and J by 7 bases, leaving 10 bases between them. As DNA, the CDR3 is TGTGCCAGCAGCTCCCAGTCGGGCGGGGAGCTGTTTTTT. This encodes CASSSQSGGELFF.

This clone was seen more than once but under ten times. The CDR3 coding sequence is TGTGCCAGCAGGATTGACAGGTACGAGCAGTACTTC. Amino acid sequence: CASRIDRYEQYF. V usage is TRBV27 and J usage is TRBJ2-7; D is perhaps TRBD1 (6 bases). The CDR3 loop spans 12 amino acids. Trimming cost V 6 bases and J 4 bases, with 10 bases left between them. The V gene's germline CDR1 is MNHEY and CDR2 SMNVEV (reference sequence).

V usage is TRBV5-8 and J usage is TRBJ2-1; D unresolved. V was cut by 7 bases and J by 0 bases, with 11 bases left in between. CDR1 is SGHTS and CDR2 is YDEGEE in the germline V gene. The CDR3 has 14 residues. The CDR3, as DNA: TGTGCCAGCGTCTACCCGAGCTCCTACAATGAGCAGTTCTTC. Translation: CASVYPSSYNEQFF.

The chain recombines TRBV11-2 with TRBJ1-2; D is ambiguous. V lost 3 bases and J lost 7, with 9 bases in between. CDR3 length: 12 amino acids. Germline loops: CDR1 SGHAT, CDR2 FQNNGV. CDR3 sequence reads: CASSFGLGGYTF. CDR3 sequence (DNA): TGTGCCAGCAGCTTCGGATTGGGTGGCTACACCTTC.

This clone was counted only a few times. V gene TRBV2 combines with J gene TRBJ2-7; 12 bases line up with TRBD1. The trim removed 6 bases at V and 6 bases at J, leaving 3 bases unmatched. CDR3 size: 13 residues. Germline assignment: CDR1 SNHLY and CDR2 FYNNEI. The CDR3 region is CASRGQGAFEQYF. The CDR3 region has the DNA TGTGCCAGCAGGGGACAGGGGGCCTTCGAGCAGTACTTC.

The gene calls are TRBV5-5 and TRBJ2-1, with 8 bases lining up with TRBD1. J lost 4 bases, V lost 4 bases, and 10 bases had no gene match. Germline V gene data show CDR1 as SGHKS and CDR2 as YYEKEE (reference sequence). The CDR3 length is 16 residues. The CDR3 loop is CASSLLSGGNYNEQFF. The CDR3 bases are TGTGCCAGCAGCCTGTTGTCAGGGGGCAATTACAATGAGCAGTTCTTC.

This rearrangement joins TRBV15 to TRBJ1-1, with D possibly matching TRBD1 (5 bases). V was clipped by 1 base and J by 5 bases, with 11 bases between them. The CDR3 covers 14 residues. CDR1 LNHNV and CDR2 YYDKDF come from the germline V gene (reference sequence). The CDR3, as DNA: TGTGCCACCAGCAGAGGCGGGGGAGGTACTGAAGCTTTCTTT. It yields the protein CATSRGGGGTEAFF.

This sequence joins TRBV4-1 and TRBJ2-1; unclear D gene. The CDR3 contains 12 residues. Germline V CDR1 and CDR2: MGHRA, YSYEKL. V was cut by 0 bases and J by 9 bases, with 6 bases left in between. The CDR3 loop reads CASSQDPGEQFF. The CDR3, as DNA: TGCGCCAGCAGCCAAGATCCCGGTGAGCAGTTCTTC.

This rearrangement joins TRBV4-1 to TRBJ1-4, with D unresolved. From germline, CDR1 is MGHRA and CDR2 YSYEKL. V was shortened by 4 bases and J by 7 bases, with 13 bases between the two germline ends. The CDR3 consists of 14 residues. The CDR3 here is CASSPFVGSEKLFF. In DNA form, the CDR3 reads TGCGCCAGCAGCCCTTTTGTAGGGAGTGAAAAACTGTTTTTT.

This chain links TRBV14 with TRBJ1-4; TRBD1 agrees at 9 bases. Germline assignment: CDR1 SGHDN and CDR2 FVKESK. The CDR3 length is 15 residues. V shed 3 bases, J shed 7 bases, and the junction held 6 bases outside the gene matches. CDR3 loop: CASSHLDRGREKLFF. Written as DNA, the CDR3 is TGTGCCAGCAGCCACTTGGACAGGGGACGTGAAAAACTGTTTTTT.

The chain employs TRBV5-6 and TRBJ2-1; the match to TRBD1 covers 8 bases. Germline V gene data show CDR1 as SGHDT and CDR2 as YYEEEE. J gave up 12 bases and V 3 bases, and 14 bases lay outside the gene matches. The CDR3 is 15 residues long. CDR3 bases: TGTGCCAGCAGCTCCGGCCAGGGGGCGGGAATGGGGCAGTTCTTC. This sequence encodes CASSSGQGAGMGQFF.

The chain is built from TRBV27 and TRBJ1-6; 11 bases are shared with TRBD1. The CDR3 totals 17 residues. Trimming removed 5 bases from V and 11 bases from J; junction bases left unmatched: 14. Germline V gene data show CDR1 as MNHEY and CDR2 as SMNVEV (reference sequence). The chain's CDR3 is CASSQAGRTGGAAPLHF. The CDR3 DNA reads as TGTGCCAGCAGTCAGGCCGGGAGGACAGGGGGCGCGGCACCCCTCCACTTT.

The chain has TRBV15 and TRBJ2-3, with 12 bases matching TRBD2. Germline V CDR1 and CDR2: LNHNV, YYDKDF (reference sequence). V gave up 2 bases and J gave up 0 bases; unmatched junction bases: 6. This CDR3 comprises 18 residues. CDR3 loop: CATSRLAGGPLSTDTQYF. CDR3 in DNA: TGTGCCACCAGCAGACTAGCGGGAGGGCCTCTTAGCACAGATACGCAGTATTTT. Full variable domain (remainder filled in from reference TRBV15 and TRBJ2-3): DAMVIQNPRYQVTQFGKPVTLSCSQTLNHNVMYWYQQKSSQAPKLLFHYYDKDFNNEADTPDNFQSRRPNTSFCFLDIRSPGLGDTAMYLCATSRLAGGPLSTDTQYFGPGTRLTVL.

The CDR3 coding sequence is TGTGCCAGCAGCTCAACTTATCGGGCTGATACGCAGTATTTT. Translating gives CASSSTYRADTQYF. The V call is TRBV6-5, the J call TRBJ2-3, with D unclear. Between the trimmed V and J ends, which lost 6 bases and 6 bases, there was a span of 16 bases. This CDR3 spans 14 amino acids. CDR1 and CDR2 (germline): MNHEY, SVGAGI.

This chain links TRBV7-8 with TRBJ2-5; D is unresolved. V was cut by 5 bases and J by 1 base, with 17 bases left in between. The CDR3 extends over 16 amino acids. Germline V gene sequence: CDR1 SGHVS, CDR2 FQNEAQ. CDR3 protein: CASSPTASRPQETQYF. The CDR3 DNA is TGTGCCAGCAGCCCTACGGCGTCAAGGCCCCAAGAGACCCAGTACTTC.

The chain links TRBV29-1 to TRBJ1-1; 8 bases line up with TRBD1. V dropped 6 bases and J dropped 1; count of bases not matched to a gene: 4. CDR1 and CDR2 (germline): SQVTM, ANQGSEA. This CDR3 is built from 13 residues. The CDR3 region is CSVAQGGNTEAFF. The CDR3 DNA reads as TGCAGCGTCGCACAGGGGGGGAACACTGAAGCTTTCTTT.

This clone was detected only once. DNA of the CDR3: TGTGCCAGCAGCTTAGTGTCATCCTCGAACACCGGGGAGCTGTTTTTT. As protein: CASSLVSSSNTGELFF. J is TRBJ2-2 and V is TRBV7-6; D is uncertain. The CDR3 is 16 residues long. Germline CDR1 SGHVS, CDR2 FNYEAQ. V shed 1 base and J shed 0 bases, with 9 bases lying between them.

The genes are TRBV6-1 and TRBJ2-5; D remains unclear. The CDR3 length is 10 residues. Trimming left V 8 bases short and J 5 bases short, with 6 bases between. The germline gives CDR1 MNHNS, CDR2 SASEGT. The CDR3 DNA is TGTGCCAGCGGCCGGGAGACCCAGTACTTC. Translating it yields CASGRETQYF.

The chain uses TRBV29-1 and TRBJ1-1, with D maybe TRBD1 (5 bases). This CDR3 comprises 14 residues. Germline CDR1 and CDR2: SQVTM and ANQGSEA. V was shortened by 4 bases and J by 1 base, with 13 bases between the two germline ends. The CDR3 loop reads CSVAGGGANTEAFF. The CDR3 DNA reads TGCAGCGTTGCGGGGGGAGGGGCGAACACTGAAGCTTTCTTT.

For this clone: Other DNA sequences from this sample encode an identical CDR3 as well. The J gene is TRBJ2-5, the V gene TRBV5-1; unclear D gene. Between the trimmed V and J ends, which lost 2 bases and 4 bases, there was a span of 3 bases. CDR3 length: 11 residues. Germline V gene sequence: CDR1 SGHRS, CDR2 YFSETQ. The CDR3 coding sequence is TGCGCCAGCAGCTTTTCAGAGACCCAGTACTTC. Translating it yields CASSFSETQYF.